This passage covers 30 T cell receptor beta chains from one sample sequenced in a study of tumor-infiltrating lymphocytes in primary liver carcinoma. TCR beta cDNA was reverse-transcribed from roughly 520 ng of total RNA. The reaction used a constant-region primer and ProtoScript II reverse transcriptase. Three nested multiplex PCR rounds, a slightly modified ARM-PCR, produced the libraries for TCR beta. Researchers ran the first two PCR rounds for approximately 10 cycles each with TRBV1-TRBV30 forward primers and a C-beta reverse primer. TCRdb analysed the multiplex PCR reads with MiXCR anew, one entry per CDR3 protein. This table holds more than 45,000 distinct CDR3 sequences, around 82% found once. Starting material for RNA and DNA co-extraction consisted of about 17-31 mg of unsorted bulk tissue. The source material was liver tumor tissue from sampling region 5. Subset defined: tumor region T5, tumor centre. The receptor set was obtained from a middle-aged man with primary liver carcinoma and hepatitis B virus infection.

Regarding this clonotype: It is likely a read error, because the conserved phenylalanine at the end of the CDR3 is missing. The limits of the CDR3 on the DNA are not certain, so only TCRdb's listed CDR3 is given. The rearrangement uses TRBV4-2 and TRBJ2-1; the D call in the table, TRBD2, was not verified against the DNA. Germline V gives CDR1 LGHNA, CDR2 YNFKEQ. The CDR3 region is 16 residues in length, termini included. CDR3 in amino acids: CASSQTTSGRDNEQLL.

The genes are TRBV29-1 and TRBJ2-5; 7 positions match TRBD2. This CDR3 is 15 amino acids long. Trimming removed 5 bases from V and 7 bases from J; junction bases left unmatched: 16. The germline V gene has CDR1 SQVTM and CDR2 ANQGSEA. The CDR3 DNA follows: TGCAGCGTTTCCTTACTAGTGGGGAGGGGAGGGACCCAGTACTTC. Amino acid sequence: CSVSLLVGRGGTQYF. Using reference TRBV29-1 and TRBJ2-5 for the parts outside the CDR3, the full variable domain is SAVISQKPSRDICQRGTSLTIQCQVDSQVTMMFWYRQQPGQSLTLIATANQGSEATYESGFVIDKFPISRPNLTFSTLTVSNMSPEDSSIYLCSVSLLVGRGGTQYFGPGTRLLVL.

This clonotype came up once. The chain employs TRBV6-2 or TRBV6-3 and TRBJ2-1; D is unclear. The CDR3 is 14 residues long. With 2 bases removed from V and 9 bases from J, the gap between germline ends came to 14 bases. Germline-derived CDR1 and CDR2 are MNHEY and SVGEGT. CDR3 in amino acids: CASSYLIAGSEQFF. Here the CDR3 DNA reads TGTGCCAGCAGTTACCTGATAGCTGGAAGTGAGCAGTTCTTC.

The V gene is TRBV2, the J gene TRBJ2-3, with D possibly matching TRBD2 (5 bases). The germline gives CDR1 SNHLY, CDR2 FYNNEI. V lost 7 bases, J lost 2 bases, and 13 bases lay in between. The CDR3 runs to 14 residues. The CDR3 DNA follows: TGTGCCAGCAACGAGGAGGATGACACAGATACGCAGTATTTT. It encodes CASNEEDDTDTQYF.

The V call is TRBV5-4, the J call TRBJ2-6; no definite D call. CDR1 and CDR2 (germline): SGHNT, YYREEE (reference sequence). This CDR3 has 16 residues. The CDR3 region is CISSKGAFSGANVLTF. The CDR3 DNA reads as TGTATCAGCAGTAAAGGAGCGTTCTCTGGGGCCAACGTCCTGACTTTC.

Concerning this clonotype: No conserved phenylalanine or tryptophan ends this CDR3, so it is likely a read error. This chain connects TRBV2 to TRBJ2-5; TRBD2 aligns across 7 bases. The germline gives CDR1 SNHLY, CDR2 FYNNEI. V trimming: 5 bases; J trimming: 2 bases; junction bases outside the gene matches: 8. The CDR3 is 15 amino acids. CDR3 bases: TGTGCCAGCAGTCGACTAGCAGCTGGGCAAGAGACCCAGTACCTC. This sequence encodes CASSRLAAGQETQYL.

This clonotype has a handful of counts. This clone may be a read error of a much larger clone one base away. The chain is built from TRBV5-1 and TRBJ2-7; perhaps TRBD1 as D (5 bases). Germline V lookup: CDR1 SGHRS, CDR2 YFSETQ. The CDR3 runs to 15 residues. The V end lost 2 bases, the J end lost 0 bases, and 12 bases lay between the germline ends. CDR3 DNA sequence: TGCGCCAGCAGCTTAACCAGGACACGCTCCTACGAGCAGTACTTC. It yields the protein CASSLTRTRSYEQYF.

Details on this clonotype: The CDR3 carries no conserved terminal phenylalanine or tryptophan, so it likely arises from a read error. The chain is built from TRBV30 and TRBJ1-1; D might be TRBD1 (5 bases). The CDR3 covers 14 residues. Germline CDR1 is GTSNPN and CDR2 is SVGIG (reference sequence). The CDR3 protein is CACRWGTVNNEAFS. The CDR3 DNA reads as TGTGCCTGCAGGTGGGGGACGGTGAACAATGAAGCTTTCTCT.

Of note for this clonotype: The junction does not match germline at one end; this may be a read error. CDR3 loop: CANSLVGNSPPHF. The CDR3 DNA sequence: TGTGCCAACTCATTGGTGGGGAATTCACCCCCCCACTTT. The rearrangement joins TRBV12-3 or TRBV12-4 to TRBJ1-6; D unclear. This CDR3 region has 13 residues.

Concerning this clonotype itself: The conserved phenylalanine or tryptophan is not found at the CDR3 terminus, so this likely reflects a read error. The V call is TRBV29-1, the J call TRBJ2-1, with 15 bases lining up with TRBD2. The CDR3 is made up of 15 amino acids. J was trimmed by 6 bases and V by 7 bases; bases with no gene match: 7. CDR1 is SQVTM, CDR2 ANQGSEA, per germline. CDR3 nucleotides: TGCAGCGCTGGACTAGCGGGAGGGTTCTGCAATGAGCAGTTCTCC. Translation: CSAGLAGGFCNEQFS.

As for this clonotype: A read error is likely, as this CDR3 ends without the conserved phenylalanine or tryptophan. CDR3 in DNA: TGTGCCAGCATCTTAGGCGTCTTGAACAATGAGCAGTTCTTA. Translating gives CASILGVLNNEQFL. This chain links TRBV11-3 with TRBJ2-1; D is uncertain. Germline V gene lookup returns CDR1 SGHNT and CDR2 YENEEA. The CDR3 sequence is 14 residues long.

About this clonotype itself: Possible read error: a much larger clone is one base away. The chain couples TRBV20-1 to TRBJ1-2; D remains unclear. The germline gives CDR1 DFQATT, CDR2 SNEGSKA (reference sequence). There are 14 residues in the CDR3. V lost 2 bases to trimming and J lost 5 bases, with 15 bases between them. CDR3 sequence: CSARYGVLRYGYTF. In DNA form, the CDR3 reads TGCAGTGCTAGATACGGAGTATTGAGGTATGGCTACACCTTC.

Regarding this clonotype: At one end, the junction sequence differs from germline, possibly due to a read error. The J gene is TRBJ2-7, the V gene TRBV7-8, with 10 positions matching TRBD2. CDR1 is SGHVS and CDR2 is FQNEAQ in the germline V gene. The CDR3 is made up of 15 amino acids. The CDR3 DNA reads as TGTGCCAGCAGGAGACCAGCGGGAGGGGGCTACGGGCAGTACTTC. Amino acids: CASRRPAGGGYGQYF.

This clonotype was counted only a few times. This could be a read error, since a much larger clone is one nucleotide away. The CDR3 DNA sequence: TGTGCCAGCAGTTTAAGACTAGGCTACGAGCAGTACTTC. Protein: CASSLRLGYEQYF. J is TRBJ2-7 and V is TRBV28; weak D call: TRBD2 (6 bases). CDR3 size: 13 residues. V gave up 2 bases and J gave up 3 bases, with 8 bases separating them. Per germline, CDR1 MDHEN and CDR2 SYDVKM.

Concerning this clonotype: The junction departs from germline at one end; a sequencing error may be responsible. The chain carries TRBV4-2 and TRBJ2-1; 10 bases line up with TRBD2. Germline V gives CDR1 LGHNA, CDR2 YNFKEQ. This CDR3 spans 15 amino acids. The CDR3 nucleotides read TGTACCAGCAGCCAAGACCATAGCGGGAGGAAAGAGCAGTTCTTC. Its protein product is CTSSQDHSGRKEQFF.

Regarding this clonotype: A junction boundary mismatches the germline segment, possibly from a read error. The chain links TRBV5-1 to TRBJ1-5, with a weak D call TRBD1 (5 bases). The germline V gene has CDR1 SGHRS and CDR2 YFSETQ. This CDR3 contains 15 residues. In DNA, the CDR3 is TGCGCCAGCAGCTTGGAGGGGACTAGCAATCAACCCCAGCATTTT. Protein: CASSLEGTSNQPQHF.

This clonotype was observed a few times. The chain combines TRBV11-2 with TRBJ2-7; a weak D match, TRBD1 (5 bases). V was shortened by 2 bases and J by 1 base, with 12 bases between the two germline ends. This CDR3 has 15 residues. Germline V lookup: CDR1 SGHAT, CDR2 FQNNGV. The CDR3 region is CASSLSAGFSYEQYF. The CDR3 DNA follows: TGTGCCAGCAGCTTATCGGCAGGGTTTTCCTACGAGCAGTACTTC.

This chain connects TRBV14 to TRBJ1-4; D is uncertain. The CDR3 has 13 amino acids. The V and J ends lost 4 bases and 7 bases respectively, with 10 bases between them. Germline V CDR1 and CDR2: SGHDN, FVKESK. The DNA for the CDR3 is TGTGCCAGCAGCCGGAGGACTTGTGAAAAACTGTTTTTT. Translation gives CASSRRTCEKLFF.

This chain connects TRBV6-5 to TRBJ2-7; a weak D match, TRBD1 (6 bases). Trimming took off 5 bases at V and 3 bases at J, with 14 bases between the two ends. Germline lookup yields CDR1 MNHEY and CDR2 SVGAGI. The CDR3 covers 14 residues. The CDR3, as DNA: TGTGCCAGCAGTCCTAGGACAGAACGCTACGAGCAGTACTTC. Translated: CASSPRTERYEQYF.

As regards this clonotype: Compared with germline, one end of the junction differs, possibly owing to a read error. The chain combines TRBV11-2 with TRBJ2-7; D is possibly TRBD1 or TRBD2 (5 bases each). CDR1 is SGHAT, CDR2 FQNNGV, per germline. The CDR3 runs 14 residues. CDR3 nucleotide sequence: TGCGCCAGCGGATCTAACAGGAACTCCTACGAGCAGTACTTC. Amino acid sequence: CASGSNRNSYEQYF.

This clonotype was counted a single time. The CDR3 sequence is CASGPMGPHEQYV. The DNA for the CDR3 is TGCGCCAGCGGTCCAATGGGTCCCCACGAGCAGTACGTC. The V gene is TRBV5-1, the J gene TRBJ2-7; D unclear. This CDR3 has 13 residues. Trimming removed 7 bases at V and 5 bases at J, with 16 bases between. The germline gives CDR1 SGHRS, CDR2 YFSETQ.

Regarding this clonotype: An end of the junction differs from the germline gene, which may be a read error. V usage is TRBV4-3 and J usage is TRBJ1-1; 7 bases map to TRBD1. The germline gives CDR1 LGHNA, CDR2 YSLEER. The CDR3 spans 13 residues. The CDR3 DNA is TGCGCTAGCAGCCTGCGGGACAGAGGAGAAGCTTTCTTT. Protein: CASSLRDRGEAFF.

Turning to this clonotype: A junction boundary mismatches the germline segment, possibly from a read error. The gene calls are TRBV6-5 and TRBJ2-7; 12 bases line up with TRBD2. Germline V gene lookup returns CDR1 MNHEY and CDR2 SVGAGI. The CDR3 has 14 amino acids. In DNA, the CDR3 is TGTACCAGCAGGGGACTAGCGGGCGTCTACGAGCAGTACTTC. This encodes CTSRGLAGVYEQYF.

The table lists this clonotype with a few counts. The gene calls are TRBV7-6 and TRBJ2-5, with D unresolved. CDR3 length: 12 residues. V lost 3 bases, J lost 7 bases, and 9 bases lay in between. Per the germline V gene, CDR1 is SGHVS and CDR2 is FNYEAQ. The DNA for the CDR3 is TGTGCCAGCAGCTTGACGTCGGGGACCCAGTACTTC. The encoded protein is CASSLTSGTQYF.

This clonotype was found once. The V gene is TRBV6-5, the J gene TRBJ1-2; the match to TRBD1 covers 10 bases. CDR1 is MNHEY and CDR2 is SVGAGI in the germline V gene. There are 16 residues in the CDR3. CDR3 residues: CTSRDTETGGGYGYTF. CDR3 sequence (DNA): TGTACAAGCAGGGACACCGAGACAGGGGGCGGCTATGGCTACACCTTC.

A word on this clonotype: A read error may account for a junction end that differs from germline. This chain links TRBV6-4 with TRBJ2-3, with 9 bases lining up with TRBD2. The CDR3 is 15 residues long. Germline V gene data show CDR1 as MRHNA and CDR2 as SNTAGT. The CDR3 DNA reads TGTGCCAGCAGTGGCTCAGCGGGAGGCACAGATACGAAGTATTTT. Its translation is CASSGSAGGTDTKYF.

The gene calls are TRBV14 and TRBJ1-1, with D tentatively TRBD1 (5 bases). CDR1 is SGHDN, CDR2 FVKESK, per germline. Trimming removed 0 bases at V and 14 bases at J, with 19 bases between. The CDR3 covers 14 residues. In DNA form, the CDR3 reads TGTGCCAGCAGCCAAGATCAGGGCCCTTACACAGCCTTCTTT. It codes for CASSQDQGPYTAFF.

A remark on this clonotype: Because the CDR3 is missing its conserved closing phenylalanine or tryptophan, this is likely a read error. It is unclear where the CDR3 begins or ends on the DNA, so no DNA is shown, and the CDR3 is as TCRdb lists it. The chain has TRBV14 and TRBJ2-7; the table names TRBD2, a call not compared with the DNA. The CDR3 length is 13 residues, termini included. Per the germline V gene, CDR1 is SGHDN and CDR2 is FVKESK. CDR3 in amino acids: CASSLSGLYEQYL.

The CDR3 nucleotides are TGTGCCAGCAGTCCTCTAGCGGTGGGCTACGACCAATACTTC. Its protein product is CASSPLAVGYDQYF. The genes are TRBV12-3 or TRBV12-4 and TRBJ2-7, with 7 bases identical to TRBD2. The CDR3 totals 14 residues. Unmatched junction bases numbered 17, after V lost 5 bases and J lost 13 bases.

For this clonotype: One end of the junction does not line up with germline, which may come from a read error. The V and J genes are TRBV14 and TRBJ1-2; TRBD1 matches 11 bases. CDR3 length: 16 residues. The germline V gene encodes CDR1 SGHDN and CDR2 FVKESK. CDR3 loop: CASSQPGQGARYGYAF. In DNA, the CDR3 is TGTGCCAGCAGCCAACCTGGACAGGGGGCGCGGTATGGCTACGCCTTC.